Shown below are 14 T cell receptor beta chains from a single sample sequenced in a study of OX40 agonist ivuxolimab in advanced cancers. Data came from immunoSEQ multiplex PCR; TCRdb stores just in-frame clones and leaves some out. The sample carries approximately 58,000 clones, around 85% recorded once. The source was CD4+ or CD8+ T cells sorted from blood, collected in a trial of the OX40 agonist ivuxolimab. The receptor set was obtained from an adult with an advanced solid tumor such as melanoma, head and neck, liver or kidney cancer.

The chain has TRBV30 and TRBJ2-7; D is ambiguous. Trimming removed 0 bases from V and 4 bases from J, with 7 bases in between. The CDR3 contains 12 residues. Germline V CDR1 and CDR2: GTSNPN, SVGIG (reference sequence). CDR3 sequence reads: CAWSVGRYEQYF. CDR3 nucleotide sequence: TGTGCCTGGAGTGTTGGGCGATACGAGCAGTACTTC.

The genes are TRBV28 and TRBJ2-2; D gene uncertain. Between the trimmed V and J ends, which lost 2 bases and 6 bases, there was a span of 4 bases. In germline, CDR1 is MDHEN, CDR2 SYDVKM. This CDR3 has 12 amino acids. The DNA of the CDR3 is TGTGCCAGCAGTTTAATCGCCGGGGAGCTGTTTTTT. It codes for CASSLIAGELFF.

This clone came up once. The chain couples TRBV2 to TRBJ2-4; either TRBD1 or TRBD2 may fit D (6 bases each). The V end lost 7 bases, the J end lost 1 base, and 20 bases lay between the germline ends. This CDR3 has 17 residues. CDR1 SNHLY and CDR2 FYNNEI come from the germline V gene. CDR3: CASTTGWGARAKNIQYF. The DNA for the CDR3 is TGTGCCAGCACCACTGGTTGGGGGGCGCGGGCCAAAAACATTCAGTACTTC.

This clone turned up a few times. This chain links TRBV11-2 with TRBJ2-7, with TRBD2 identical over 10 bases. This CDR3 has 15 residues. Germline V gene data show CDR1 as SGHAT and CDR2 as FQNNGV. Trimming removed 1 base from V and 3 bases from J; junction bases left unmatched: 3. In DNA form, the CDR3 reads TGTGCCAGCAGCTTAGTAGCGGGAGGTAACTACGAGCAGTACTTC. Translating gives CASSLVAGGNYEQYF.

Turning to this clone: Other DNA sequences from this sample encode an identical CDR3 as well. The chain links TRBV5-1 to TRBJ2-2; 10 bases map to TRBD1. Losses at the gene ends were 4 bases for V and 5 bases for J; bases not matched to a gene: 2. Germline CDR1 and CDR2: SGHRS and YFSETQ. This CDR3 spans 14 amino acids. CDR3 loop: CASSPDRGTGELFF. The CDR3 DNA reads TGCGCCAGCAGCCCGGACAGGGGGACCGGGGAGCTGTTTTTT. The whole variable domain, filled in from reference TRBV5-1 and TRBJ2-2, reads KAGVTQTPRYLIKTRGQQVTLSCSPISGHRSVSWYQQTPGQGLQFLFEYFSETQRNKGNFPGRFSGRQFSNSRSEMNVSTLELGDSALYLCASSPDRGTGELFFGEGSRLTVL.

The chain is built from TRBV7-2 and TRBJ2-7; a possible D gene is TRBD2 (5 bases). CDR3 length: 16 residues. V shed 6 bases and J shed 6 bases, with 24 bases lying between them. Looked up from germline, CDR1 is SGHTA and CDR2 is FQGNSA. The CDR3 sequence: CASSTRGSRVGGEQYF. The CDR3, as DNA: TGTGCCAGCAGTACCCGTGGATCGCGGGTGGGCGGCGAGCAGTACTTC. The variable domain in full, with the rest retrieved from reference TRBV7-2 and TRBJ2-7, is GAGVSQSPSNKVTEKGKDVELRCDPISGHTALYWYRQSLGQGLEFLIYFQGNSAPDKSGLPSDRFSAERTGGSVSTLTIQRTQQEDSAVYLCASSTRGSRVGGEQYFGPGTRLTVT.

V usage is TRBV10-3 and J usage is TRBJ2-3, with D tentatively TRBD2 (7 bases). The germline V and J ends were trimmed by 4 bases and 2 bases, with 19 bases remaining between them. The CDR3 loop spans 17 amino acids. Germline V gene lookup returns CDR1 ENHRY and CDR2 SYGVKD. CDR3 DNA sequence: TGTGCCATCAGTGGGGGGGGGCGCCAAGATACCACAGATACGCAGTATTTT. Protein: CAISGGGRQDTTDTQYF.

This clone was counted once. This rearrangement joins TRBV5-6 to TRBJ2-1; D may be TRBD1 or TRBD2 (5 bases each). Trimming shortened V by 4 bases and J by 9 bases, and 20 bases separated the two germline ends. The CDR3 contains 15 residues. Germline CDR1 SGHDT, CDR2 YYEEEE. The CDR3 loop reads CASSRRLGRVGEQFF. The CDR3 DNA reads TGTGCCAGCAGCCGAAGGCTGGGGCGGGTCGGTGAGCAGTTCTTC. Drawing the rest from reference TRBV5-6 and TRBJ2-1, the complete variable domain is DAGVTQSPTHLIKTRGQQVTLRCSPKSGHDTVSWYQQALGQGPQFIFQYYEEEERQRGNFPDRFSGHQFPNYSSELNVNALLLGDSALYLCASSRRLGRVGEQFFGPGTRLTVL.

This clone was recorded once. This rearrangement joins TRBV5-6 to TRBJ2-1; no definite D call. V lost 4 bases, J lost 9 bases, and 8 bases lay in between. The CDR3 covers 11 residues. Germline values: CDR1 SGHDT, CDR2 YYEEEE. The CDR3 bases are TGTGCCAGCAGCGTCTGGGGTGAGCAGTTCTTC. Translation: CASSVWGEQFF.

This clone was seen once. CDR3 coding DNA: TGTGCCAGCAGACCCCCACAGGGTGACTATGGCTACACCTTC. Its protein is CASRPPQGDYGYTF. This chain joins TRBV5-5 and TRBJ1-2; possible D gene TRBD1, 6 bases. CDR3 length: 14 residues. CDR1 and CDR2 from the germline V gene are SGHKS and YYEKEE (reference sequence). Deletions cut 5 bases from V and 3 bases from J, with 14 bases between.

The chain links TRBV5-5 to TRBJ2-7, with TRBD2 matching over 7 bases. With 0 bases clipped from V and 1 base from J, the junction kept 7 bases outside the gene matches. This CDR3 has 16 residues. CDR1 and CDR2 from the germline V gene are SGHKS and YYEKEE (reference sequence). This chain's CDR3 is CASSLAGRGGSYEQYF. CDR3 coding DNA: TGTGCCAGCAGCTTGGCCGGCCGGGGAGGGTCCTACGAGCAGTACTTC.

This chain joins TRBV11-2 and TRBJ2-7; D not resolved. V was shortened by 1 base and J by 8 bases, with 12 bases between the two germline ends. CDR1 and CDR2 from the germline V gene are SGHAT and FQNNGV. The CDR3 is made up of 13 amino acids. The CDR3 bases are TGTGCCAGCAGCTTAGTGGGTTCTTTCCAGCAGTACTTC. Translated, it gives CASSLVGSFQQYF.

This clone was observed a few times. V and J are TRBV7-2 and TRBJ2-5; 7 bases are a match to TRBD2. The V and J ends lost 3 bases and 5 bases, in that order; junction bases with no gene match: 9. This CDR3 region has 15 residues. The germline CDR1 and CDR2 sequences are SGHTA and FQGNSA. The CDR3 spells CASSFQASGRETQYF. The DNA for the CDR3 is TGTGCCAGCAGCTTTCAGGCTAGCGGTCGGGAGACCCAGTACTTC.

This chain links TRBV7-2 with TRBJ2-6; weak D call: TRBD1 (5 bases). Germline V gene sequence: CDR1 SGHTA, CDR2 FQGNSA. CDR3 length: 16 residues. V lost 6 bases, J lost 4 bases, and 16 bases lay in between. For the CDR3, the DNA is TGTGCCAGCAGTTCCCAACCAGGGTGGGGGGCCAACGTCCTGACTTTC. Protein: CASSSQPGWGANVLTF.